The 22 T cell receptor beta chains below were found in one sample sequenced in a study of Ad26.COV2.S vaccination and SARS-CoV-2 variants. Treatment: some 20 received Ad26.COV2.S at low or high dose, single or two shots; five or six received placebo; per-sample allocation not given. Specimens were obtained on day 63 following the first vaccine or placebo injection. Generated by immunoSEQ multiplex PCR, the TCRdb table keeps only in-frame clones and is missing some. The sample contains hundreds of thousands of clones, about 85% of which appear only once. The sample in question was peripheral blood, obtained in a trial of Ad26.COV2.S vaccine versus placebo. These receptors all come from a person aged 18-65 years who received the Ad26.COV2.S COVID-19 vaccine or a placebo.

The chain joins TRBV19 to TRBJ1-5; D is unresolved. Germline V lookup: CDR1 LNHDA, CDR2 SQIVND (reference sequence). The CDR3 sequence is 12 residues long. The V end was cut by 2 bases, the J end by 9 bases, with 8 bases between. The CDR3 DNA follows: TGTGCCAGTAGTATACCCGAAGGGCCCCAGCATTTT. It translates to CASSIPEGPQHF.

The chain couples TRBV12-5 to TRBJ1-3; 8 nucleotides line up with TRBD1. This CDR3 spans 16 amino acids. Per germline, CDR1 LGHNT and CDR2 FRNRAP. The V segment lost 6 bases and the J segment 0 bases; nucleotides outside the gene matches: 7. The CDR3 sequence is CASGKIQGASGNTIYF. The CDR3 DNA sequence: TGTGCTAGTGGGAAAATCCAGGGGGCCTCTGGAAACACCATATATTTT.

The chain recombines TRBV5-4 with TRBJ1-1; TRBD1 matches 9 bases. J gave up 4 bases and V 2 bases, and 6 bases lay outside the gene matches. The CDR3 is 15 amino acids. The germline V gene encodes CDR1 SGHNT and CDR2 YYREEE (reference sequence). CDR3 amino acids: CASSFGQGFGTEAFF. In DNA, the CDR3 is TGTGCCAGCAGCTTCGGACAGGGGTTCGGCACTGAAGCTTTCTTT.

The rearrangement joins TRBV5-1 to TRBJ2-7, with D perhaps matching TRBD2 (6 bases). Trimming stripped 0 bases from V and 7 bases from J, with 14 bases between. CDR1 and CDR2 (germline): SGHRS, YFSETQ. This CDR3 region has 14 residues. The CDR3 protein is CASSLVRRREEQYF. The CDR3 DNA sequence: TGCGCCAGCAGCTTGGTTCGCAGGAGGGAAGAGCAGTACTTC.

The chain joins TRBV6-6 to TRBJ2-1, with D perhaps matching TRBD2 (6 bases). V dropped 7 bases and J dropped 14 bases, with 15 bases sitting between them. The CDR3 consists of 11 residues. Germline V gene sequence: CDR1 MNHNY, CDR2 SVGAGI (reference sequence). The CDR3 loop is CASKVGGIEFF. The CDR3 DNA follows: TGTGCCAGCAAGGTGGGCGGGATAGAGTTCTTC.

V is TRBV6-5 and J is TRBJ2-7; D is undetermined. Trimming took 4 bases from V and 3 from J, leaving 7 bases between them. The CDR3 covers 12 residues. Per the germline V gene, CDR1 is MNHEY and CDR2 is SVGAGI. Here the CDR3 reads CASSSDHYEQYF. The CDR3 nucleotides read TGTGCCAGCAGTTCCGATCACTACGAGCAGTACTTC.

V usage is TRBV5-1 and J usage is TRBJ1-1, with TRBD1 as a possible D gene (5 bases). The CDR3 covers 13 residues. Per germline, CDR1 SGHRS and CDR2 YFSETQ. V lost 4 bases and J lost 1, with 8 bases in between. CDR3 nucleotide sequence: TGCGCCAGCAGCCTTACAGGGAACACTGAAGCTTTCTTT. Translating it yields CASSLTGNTEAFF.

The genes are TRBV29-1 and TRBJ1-5; D perhaps matches TRBD1 (6 bases). Trimming shortened V by 7 bases and J by 0 bases, and 13 bases separated the two germline ends. The CDR3 runs to 14 residues. Germline CDR1 reads SQVTM; CDR2 reads ANQGSEA. CDR3 protein: CSAWEGDSNQPQHF. In DNA, the CDR3 is TGCAGCGCCTGGGAGGGGGATAGCAATCAGCCCCAGCATTTT.

The count of this clone is one. V gene TRBV28 combines with J gene TRBJ1-5; D ambiguous. Germline CDR1 is MDHEN and CDR2 is SYDVKM. Deletions cut 7 bases from V and 9 bases from J, with 19 bases between. The CDR3 is 14 amino acids. CDR3 loop: CASTMAPGSRPQHF. CDR3 in DNA: TGTGCCAGCACAATGGCTCCGGGGTCAAGGCCCCAGCATTTT.

The rearrangement uses TRBV15 and TRBJ2-2; D unresolved. Germline V CDR1 and CDR2: LNHNV, YYDKDF (reference sequence). Trimming stripped 3 bases from V and 6 bases from J, with 14 bases between. This CDR3 has 15 residues. The CDR3 nucleotides read TGTGCCACCAGCAGCCGCACGTCGGGCGCCGGGGAGCTGTTTTTT. The encoded protein is CATSSRTSGAGELFF.

This clone was recorded a few times. V usage is TRBV18 and J usage is TRBJ2-7; D is ambiguous. The V end lost 4 bases, the J end lost 5 bases, and 12 bases lay between the germline ends. This CDR3 is built from 13 residues. Germline-derived CDR1 and CDR2 are KGHSH and LQKENI. The DNA of the CDR3 is TGTGCCAGCTCACGTGGGAACGGTAACGAGCAGTACTTC. Its protein product is CASSRGNGNEQYF.

This clone has only one observation. The chain combines TRBV7-3 with TRBJ1-1; D call uncertain. Germline assignment: CDR1 SGHTA and CDR2 FQGTGA. Trimming cost V 4 bases and J 1 base, with 16 bases left between them. The CDR3 runs to 16 residues. As DNA, the CDR3 is TGTGCCAGCAGCTCCCTCGCCGGGGTCGGGAACACTGAAGCTTTCTTT. This sequence encodes CASSSLAGVGNTEAFF.

The rearrangement links TRBV28 to TRBJ2-7; the D gene is possibly TRBD2 (6 bases). V was pared by 3 bases and J by 4 bases, with 13 bases between. The germline V gene has CDR1 MDHEN and CDR2 SYDVKM. The CDR3 runs to 14 residues. The CDR3 sequence: CASSFPGTLYEQYF. The CDR3, as DNA: TGTGCCAGCAGTTTCCCCGGGACTCTGTACGAGCAGTACTTC.

V gene TRBV3-1 (or the pseudogene TRBV3-2) combines with J gene TRBJ2-2, with TRBD2 matching 12 bases. Germline CDR1 LGHDT, CDR2 YNNKEL (reference sequence). The V gene end was trimmed by 4 bases and the J gene end by 4 bases; junction bases not matched to a gene: 7. The CDR3 is 17 amino acids. This chain's CDR3 is CASSRGSSGGVTGELFF. CDR3 nucleotides: TGTGCCAGCAGCCGAGGGTCTAGCGGGGGGGTCACCGGGGAGCTGTTTTTT.

V is TRBV29-1 and J is TRBJ1-2; TRBD1 is a possible D gene (5 bases). The CDR3 loop spans 13 amino acids. Per germline, CDR1 SQVTM and CDR2 ANQGSEA. Trimming removed 4 bases at V and 6 bases at J, with 15 bases between. For the CDR3, the DNA is TGCAGCGTTGGACGGCCCCGGGGCGATGGCTACACCTTC. Translation: CSVGRPRGDGYTF.

CDR3 residues: CASSGKRNSPLHF. The DNA for the CDR3 is TGTGCCAGTAGCGGCAAGAGAAATTCACCCCTCCACTTT. The rearrangement links TRBV19 to TRBJ1-6; the D is unclear. CDR3 length equals 13 residues. In germline, CDR1 is LNHDA, CDR2 SQIVND (reference sequence). V was shortened by 6 bases and J by 7 bases, with 10 bases between the two germline ends.

The V gene is TRBV5-1, the J gene TRBJ2-5; possible D gene TRBD1, 6 bases. The CDR3 contains 16 residues. V dropped 7 bases and J dropped 5 bases, with 24 bases sitting between them. Per germline, CDR1 SGHRS and CDR2 YFSETQ. In DNA form, the CDR3 reads TGCGCCAGCGCTCCGATGAAACAACAGGGTCTGGAGACCCAGTACTTC. Translation: CASAPMKQQGLETQYF. Variable domain in full (rest from reference TRBV5-1 and TRBJ2-5): KAGVTQTPRYLIKTRGQQVTLSCSPISGHRSVSWYQQTPGQGLQFLFEYFSETQRNKGNFPGRFSGRQFSNSRSEMNVSTLELGDSALYLCASAPMKQQGLETQYFGPGTRLLVL.

V and J are TRBV5-1 and TRBJ2-5, with D possibly TRBD1 on 5 matching bases. The CDR3 is made up of 15 amino acids. Per the germline V gene, CDR1 is SGHRS and CDR2 is YFSETQ. Trimming shortened V by 4 bases and J by 4 bases, and 17 bases separated the two germline ends. CDR3 nucleotide sequence: TGCGCCAGCAGCACCGGTAGGGCAGGGCCAGAGACCCAGTACTTC. Its translation: CASSTGRAGPETQYF.

The CDR3 DNA reads as TGTGCCTGGCTTGGGGTGGGTGAGCAGTACTTC. It codes for CAWLGVGEQYF. The chain combines TRBV30 with TRBJ2-7; D is ambiguous. CDR3 length equals 11 residues. Germline assignment: CDR1 GTSNPN and CDR2 SVGIG (reference sequence). Trimming cost V 5 bases and J 7 bases, with 12 bases left between them. Variable domain in full (rest from reference TRBV30 and TRBJ2-7): SQTIHQWPATLVQPVGSPLSLECTVEGTSNPNLYWYRQAAGRGLQLLFYSVGIGQISSEVPQNLSASRPQDRQFILSSKKLLLSDSGFYLCAWLGVGEQYFGPGTRLTVT.

This clone came up a few times. The CDR3 reads CASSLAPGLDFGEQYF. CDR3 DNA sequence: TGCGCCAGCAGCTTGGCCCCGGGACTAGACTTTGGCGAGCAGTACTTC. The chain employs TRBV5-1 and TRBJ2-7; 8 nucleotides match TRBD2. The V segment lost 0 bases and the J segment 6 bases; nucleotides outside the gene matches: 11. The CDR3 has 16 residues. From germline, CDR1 is SGHRS and CDR2 YFSETQ.

The CDR3 reads CASSVSTGELFF. The CDR3 region has the DNA TGTGCCAGCAGCGTTTCTACCGGGGAGCTGTTTTTT. The chain is built from TRBV9 and TRBJ2-2; D not resolved. V gave up 2 bases and J gave up 5 bases, with 4 bases separating them. The V gene's germline CDR1 is SGDLS and CDR2 YYNGEE. The CDR3 runs 12 residues.

J is TRBJ1-3 and V is TRBV4-3; perhaps TRBD1 as D (5 bases). V lost 3 bases to trimming and J lost 4 bases, with 16 bases between them. Germline values: CDR1 LGHNA, CDR2 YSLEER. The CDR3 is 16 amino acids. The CDR3 reads CASSQTRSGLGNTIYF. CDR3 DNA sequence: TGCGCCAGCAGCCAGACGAGATCAGGGTTAGGAAACACCATATATTTT.